In its sample, the clone carrying this T cell receptor beta chain was seen many times. Its target is unknown. This record comes from a study of T cells after yellow fever vaccination. About the research overall: Any fraction with a low cell number was prepared using SMART-Seq v4 Ultra Low Input.

Broader study findings: Reappearance after the booster was seen for most primary-vaccination clones, at 96% CD4 and around 90% CD8. Just a small share of clonotypes turned up in the CD4 compartment as well as the CD8 compartment.

Production of TCR cDNA was by 5'RACE template switching, which also added a universal primer site and UMIs. TCRdb re-called the 5' RACE reads through MiXCR, storing one row per CDR3 protein. Here the sample spans about 320,000 distinct CDR3 sequences, around 4.3% being singletons. The CDR3 spans 13 residues. Trimming left V 7 bases short and J 0 bases short, with 10 bases between. Germline-derived CDR1 and CDR2 are SEHNR and FQNEAQ (reference sequence). The gene calls are TRBV7-9 and TRBJ2-7, with D perhaps matching TRBD1 (5 bases). The TCR sequence derives from a man between 18 and 35 years old who received the YFV17D yellow fever vaccine. The specimen comprised PBMCs, sampled 15 days after the yellow fever booster vaccination. Written as DNA, the CDR3 is TGTGCCAGCACCAGGGCCGACTCCTACGAGCAGTACTTC. Translation gives CASTRADSYEQYF.